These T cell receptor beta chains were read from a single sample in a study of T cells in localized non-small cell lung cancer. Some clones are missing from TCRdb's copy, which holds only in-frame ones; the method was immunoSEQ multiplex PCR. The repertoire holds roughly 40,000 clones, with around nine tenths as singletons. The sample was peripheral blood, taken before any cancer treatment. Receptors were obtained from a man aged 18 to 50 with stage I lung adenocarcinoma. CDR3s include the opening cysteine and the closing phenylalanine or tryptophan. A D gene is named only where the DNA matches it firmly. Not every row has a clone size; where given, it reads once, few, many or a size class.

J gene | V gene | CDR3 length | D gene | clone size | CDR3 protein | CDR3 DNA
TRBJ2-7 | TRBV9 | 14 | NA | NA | CASSPSGGTDEQYF | TGTGCCAGCAGCCCGTCGGGCGGGACAGACGAGCAGTACTTC
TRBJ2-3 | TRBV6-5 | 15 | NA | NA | CASRSGARRADTQYF | TGTGCCAGCAGGTCGGGGGCGCGGCGGGCAGATACGCAGTATTTT
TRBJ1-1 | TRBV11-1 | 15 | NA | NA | CASSSASGTEQEAFF | TGTGCCAGCAGCTCGGCCTCCGGGACCGAACAAGAAGCTTTCTTT
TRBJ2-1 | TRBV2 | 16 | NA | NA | CASSEESLSSYNEQFF | TGTGCCAGCAGTGAGGAGTCCTTAAGCTCCTACAATGAGCAGTTCTTC
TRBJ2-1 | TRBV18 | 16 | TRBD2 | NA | CASSPPGRTSGNEQFF | TGTGCCAGCTCACCACCCGGAAGGACTAGCGGTAATGAGCAGTTCTTC
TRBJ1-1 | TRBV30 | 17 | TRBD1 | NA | CAWCPRLRGLENTEAFF | TGTGCCTGGTGTCCCCGTCTCAGGGGGTTGGAGAACACTGAAGCTTTCTTT
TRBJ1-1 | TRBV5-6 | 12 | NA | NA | CASSLMTSEAFF | TGTGCCAGCAGCTTGATGACCTCTGAAGCTTTCTTT
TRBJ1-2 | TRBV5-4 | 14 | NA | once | CASSLSYGLRGYTF | TGTGCCAGCAGCTTGTCCTACGGACTCAGGGGCTACACCTTC
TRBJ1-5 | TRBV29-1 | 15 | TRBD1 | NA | CSVVFGGTGNQPQHF | TGCAGCGTTGTATTCGGCGGGACAGGAAATCAGCCCCAGCATTTT
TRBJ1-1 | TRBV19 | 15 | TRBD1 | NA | CASSAPQGRNTEAFF | TGTGCCAGTAGTGCTCCACAGGGGCGGAACACTGAAGCTTTCTTT
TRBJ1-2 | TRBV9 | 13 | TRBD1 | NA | CASSVRQGGEDTF | TGTGCCAGCAGCGTGCGACAGGGAGGTGAGGACACCTTC
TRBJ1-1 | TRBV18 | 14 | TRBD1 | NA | CASSPQGAYTEAFF | TGTGCCAGCTCACCACAGGGGGCCTACACTGAAGCTTTCTTT
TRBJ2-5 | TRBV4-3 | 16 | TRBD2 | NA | CASSQVEGRGGETQYF | TGCGCCAGCAGCCAGGTCGAAGGTCGGGGAGGGGAGACCCAGTACTTC
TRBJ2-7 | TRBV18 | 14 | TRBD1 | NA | CASSRGQARYEQYF | TGTGCCAGCTCAAGGGGGCAGGCCCGCTACGAGCAGTACTTC
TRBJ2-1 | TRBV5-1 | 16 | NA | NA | CASSLEVPLPYNEQFF | TGCGCCAGCAGCTTGGAGGTTCCACTACCCTACAATGAGCAGTTCTTC
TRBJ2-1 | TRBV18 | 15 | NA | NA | CASSPAHREGNEQFF | TGTGCCAGCTCACCAGCCCACAGGGAGGGCAATGAGCAGTTCTTC
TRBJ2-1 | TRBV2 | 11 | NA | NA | CASRPLERQFF | TGTGCCAGCAGGCCGTTGGAGCGGCAGTTCTTC
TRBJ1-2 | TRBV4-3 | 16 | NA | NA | CASSQDEGKGIYGYTF | TGCGCCAGCAGCCAAGATGAAGGGAAGGGTATCTATGGCTACACCTTC